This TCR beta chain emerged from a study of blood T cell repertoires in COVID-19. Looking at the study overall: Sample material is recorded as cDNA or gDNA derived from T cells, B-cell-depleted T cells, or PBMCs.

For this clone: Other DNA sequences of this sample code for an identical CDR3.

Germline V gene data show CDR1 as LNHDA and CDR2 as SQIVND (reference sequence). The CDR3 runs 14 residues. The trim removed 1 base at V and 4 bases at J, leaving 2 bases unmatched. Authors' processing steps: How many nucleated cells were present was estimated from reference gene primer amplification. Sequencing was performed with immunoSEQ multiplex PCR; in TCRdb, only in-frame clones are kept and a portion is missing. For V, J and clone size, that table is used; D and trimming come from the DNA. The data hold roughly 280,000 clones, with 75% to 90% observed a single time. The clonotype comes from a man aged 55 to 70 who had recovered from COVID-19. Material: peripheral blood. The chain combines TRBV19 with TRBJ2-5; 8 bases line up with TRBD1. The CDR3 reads CASSIGGTGETQYF. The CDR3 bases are TGTGCCAGTAGTATAGGGGGGACAGGAGAGACCCAGTACTTC.